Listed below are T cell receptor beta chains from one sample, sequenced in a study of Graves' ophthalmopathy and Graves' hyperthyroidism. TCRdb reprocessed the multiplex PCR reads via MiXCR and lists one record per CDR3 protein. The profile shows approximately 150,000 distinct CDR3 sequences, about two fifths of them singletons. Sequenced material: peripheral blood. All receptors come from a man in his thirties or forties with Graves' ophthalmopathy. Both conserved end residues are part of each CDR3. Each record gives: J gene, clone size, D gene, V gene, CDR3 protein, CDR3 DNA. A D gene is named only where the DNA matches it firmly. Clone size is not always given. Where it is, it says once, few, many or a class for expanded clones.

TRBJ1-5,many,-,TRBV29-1,CSVAEASNQPQHF,TGCAGCGTTGCCGAGGCTAGCAATCAGCCCCAGCATTTT
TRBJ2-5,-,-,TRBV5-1,CASSLAGDEETQYF,TGCGCCAGCAGCTTGGCCGGAGATGAAGAGACCCAGTACTTC
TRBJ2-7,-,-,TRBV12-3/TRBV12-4,CASSLFHRRYEQYF,TGTGCCAGCAGTTTATTTCACCGGCGCTACGAGCAGTACTTC
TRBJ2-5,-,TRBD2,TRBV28,CASRHFPGEGLGETQYF,TGTGCCAGCAGGCATTTTCCGGGGGAGGGTTTAGGAGAGACCCAGTACTTC
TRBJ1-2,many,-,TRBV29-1,CSAQGGEGSYGYTF,TGCAGCGCCCAAGGGGGGGAGGGCAGCTATGGCTACACCTTC
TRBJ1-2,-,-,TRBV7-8,CASSPRGQNYGYTF,TGTGCCAGCAGCCCAAGGGGCCAAAACTATGGCTACACCTTC
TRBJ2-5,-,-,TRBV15,CATNRDLGRAYQETQYF,TGTGCCACCAACAGAGATCTGGGGAGAGCGTATCAAGAGACCCAGTACTTC
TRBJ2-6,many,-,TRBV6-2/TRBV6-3,CASSLSGANVLTF,TGTGCCAGCAGTTTGTCTGGGGCCAACGTCCTGACTTTC
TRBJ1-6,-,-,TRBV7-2,CASNLDSSPLHF,TGTGCCAGCAACTTAGACTCCTCACCCCTCCACTTT
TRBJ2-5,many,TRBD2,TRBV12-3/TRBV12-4,CASSSSGGEAETQYF,TGTGCCAGCAGTTCTAGCGGAGGCGAGGCGGAGACCCAGTACTTC
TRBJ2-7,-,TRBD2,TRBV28,CASSFGSSGSAGEQYF,TGTGCCAGCAGTTTTGGGTCTAGCGGGAGCGCGGGGGAGCAGTACTTC
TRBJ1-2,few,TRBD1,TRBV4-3,CASSQDFTGGYGYTF,TGCGCCAGCAGCCAAGATTTCACAGGGGGCTATGGCTACACCTTC
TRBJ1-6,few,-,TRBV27,CASRGQFSPLHF,TGTGCCAGCAGAGGACAGTTCTCACCCCTCCACTTT
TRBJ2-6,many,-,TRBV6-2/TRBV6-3,CASSSAGANVLTF,TGTGCCAGCAGCTCGGCTGGGGCCAACGTCCTGACTTTC
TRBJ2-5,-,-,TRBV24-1,CATSDSGASVQETQYF,TGTGCCACCAGTGATTCAGGAGCGTCGGTCCAAGAGACCCAGTACTTC
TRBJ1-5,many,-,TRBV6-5,CASSYEQGGGGNQPQHF,TGTGCCAGCAGTTACGAACAGGGTGGAGGAGGCAATCAGCCCCAGCATTTT
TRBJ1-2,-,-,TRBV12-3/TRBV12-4,CASSRDSTSYGYTF,TGTGCCAGCAGCAGGGACTCAACCTCCTATGGCTACACCTTC
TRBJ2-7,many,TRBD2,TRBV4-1,CASSQPSDWLAGYEQYF,TGCGCCAGCAGCCAACCCTCGGATTGGCTAGCGGGCTACGAGCAGTACTTC
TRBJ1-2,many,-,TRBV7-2,CASSRGSGANYGYTF,TGTGCCAGCAGCCGAGGCTCAGGCGCTAACTATGGCTACACCTTC
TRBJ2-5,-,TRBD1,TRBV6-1,CASSRDRGRETQYF,TGTGCCAGCAGCCGGGACAGGGGCCGGGAGACCCAGTACTTC
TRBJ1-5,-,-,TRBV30,CAFGRSSRNQPQHF,TGTGCCTTCGGACGTTCCTCTCGCAATCAGCCCCAGCATTTT
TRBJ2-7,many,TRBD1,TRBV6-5,CASSRRDRETYEQYF,TGTGCCAGCAGTCGACGGGACAGGGAGACCTACGAGCAGTACTTC
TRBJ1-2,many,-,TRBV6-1,CASKGGSYGYTF,TGTGCCAGCAAGGGGGGAAGTTATGGCTACACCTTC
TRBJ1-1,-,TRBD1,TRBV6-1,CASSEISGGGTEAFF,TGTGCCAGCAGTGAGATTTCAGGGGGCGGCACTGAAGCTTTCTTT
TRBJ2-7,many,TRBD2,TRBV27,CASSGGVVSEQYF,TGTGCCAGCAGTGGGGGGGTAGTGTCCGAGCAGTACTTC
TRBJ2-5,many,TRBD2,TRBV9,CASTLTSGLPEETQYF,TGTGCCAGCACGTTGACTAGCGGCCTTCCGGAGGAGACCCAGTACTTC
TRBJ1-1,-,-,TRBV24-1,CATSDGGQNTEAFF,TGTGCCACCAGTGACGGGGGACAGAACACTGAAGCTTTCTTT
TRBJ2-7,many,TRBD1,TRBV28,CASRAPGQGTYEQYF,TGTGCCAGCAGGGCACCGGGACAGGGGACCTACGAGCAGTACTTC
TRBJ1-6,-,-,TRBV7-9,CASSFRSYSYNSPLHF,TGTGCCAGCAGCTTCCGGTCGTACTCCTATAATTCACCCCTCCACTTT
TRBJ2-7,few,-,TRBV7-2,CASSLVFSPYEQYF,TGTGCCAGCAGCTTAGTGTTCTCCCCCTACGAGCAGTACTTC
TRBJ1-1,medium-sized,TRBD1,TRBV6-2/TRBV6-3,CASTNGYRGNTEAFF,TGTGCCAGCACCAACGGATACAGGGGGAACACTGAAGCTTTCTTT
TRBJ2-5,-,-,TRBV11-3,CASSRGRPETQYF,TGTGCCAGCAGCCGAGGACGTCCGGAGACCCAGTACTTC
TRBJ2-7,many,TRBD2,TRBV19,CASTPTHSGSSYEQYF,TGTGCCAGTACCCCCACTCATAGCGGGAGCTCCTACGAGCAGTACTTC
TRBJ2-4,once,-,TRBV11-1,CASSMGGAKNIQYF,TGTGCCAGCTCAATGGGTGGAGCCAAAAACATTCAGTACTTC
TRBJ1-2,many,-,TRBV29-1,CSVEGSEGQAYGYTF,TGCAGCGTTGAAGGCTCGGAGGGTCAGGCCTATGGCTACACCTTC
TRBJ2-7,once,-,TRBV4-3,CASSQERQSYEQYF,TGCGCCAGCAGCCAAGAGAGACAGTCCTACGAGCAGTACTTC
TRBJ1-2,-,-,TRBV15,CATLGREKGYTF,TGTGCCACCCTCGGACGTGAAAAAGGCTACACCTTC
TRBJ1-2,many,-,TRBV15,CATSHRSNYGYTF,TGTGCCACCAGCCACAGGTCTAACTATGGCTACACCTTC
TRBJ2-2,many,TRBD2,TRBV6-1,CASRTSGSPGPGELFF,TGTGCCAGCAGAACTAGCGGGAGTCCAGGACCCGGGGAGCTGTTTTTT
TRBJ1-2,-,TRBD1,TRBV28,CASSPGQGIYGYTF,TGTGCCAGCAGTCCAGGACAGGGAATCTATGGCTACACCTTC
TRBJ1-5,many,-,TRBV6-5,CASIDGRGRGNQPQHF,TGTGCCAGCATCGACGGCAGGGGCCGGGGCAATCAGCCCCAGCATTTT
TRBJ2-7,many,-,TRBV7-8,CASSRGGLSEQYF,TGTGCCAGCAGCCGAGGGGGTTTAAGCGAGCAGTACTTC